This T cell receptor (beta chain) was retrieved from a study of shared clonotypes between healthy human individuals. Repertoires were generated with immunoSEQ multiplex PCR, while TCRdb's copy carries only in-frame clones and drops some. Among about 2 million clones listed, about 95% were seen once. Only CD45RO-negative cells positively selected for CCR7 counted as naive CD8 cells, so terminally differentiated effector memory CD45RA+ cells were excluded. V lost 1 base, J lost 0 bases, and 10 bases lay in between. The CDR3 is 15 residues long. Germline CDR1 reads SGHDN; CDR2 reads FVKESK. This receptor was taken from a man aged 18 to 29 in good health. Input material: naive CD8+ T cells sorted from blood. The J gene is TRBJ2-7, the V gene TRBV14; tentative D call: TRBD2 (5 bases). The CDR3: CASSQVSANSYEQYF. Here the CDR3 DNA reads TGTGCCAGCAGCCAAGTTAGCGCAAACTCCTACGAGCAGTACTTC.